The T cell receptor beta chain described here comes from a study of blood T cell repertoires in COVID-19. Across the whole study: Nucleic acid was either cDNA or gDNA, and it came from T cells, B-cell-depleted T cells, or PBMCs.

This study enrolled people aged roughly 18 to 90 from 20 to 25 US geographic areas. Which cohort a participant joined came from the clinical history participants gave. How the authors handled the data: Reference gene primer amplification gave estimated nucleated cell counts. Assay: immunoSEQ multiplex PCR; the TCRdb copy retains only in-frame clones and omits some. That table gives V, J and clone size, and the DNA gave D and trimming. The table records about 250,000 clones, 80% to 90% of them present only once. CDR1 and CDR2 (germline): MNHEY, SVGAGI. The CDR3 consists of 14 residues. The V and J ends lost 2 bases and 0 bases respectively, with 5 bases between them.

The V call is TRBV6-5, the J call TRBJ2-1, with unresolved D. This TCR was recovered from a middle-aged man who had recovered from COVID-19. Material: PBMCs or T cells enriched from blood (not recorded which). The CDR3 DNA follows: TGTGCCAGCAGTTACGGCGGCTCCTACAATGAGCAGTTCTTC. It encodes CASSYGGSYNEQFF.